This note documents a single TCR beta chain sequence. This specimen comes from a study of patients and donors after allogeneic stem cell transplantation. TCRdb ran MiXCR on the RT-PCR reads and lists one entry per CDR3 protein. The sample lists about 160,000 distinct CDR3 sequences, over 30% seen once, with less than 60% in the top ten. This CDR3 is built from 18 residues. Germline CDR1 SGHRS, CDR2 YFSETQ. With 0 bases removed from V and 0 bases from J, the gap between germline ends came to 13 bases. Sequenced: blood, either unsorted or a sorted T cell fraction (not recorded which). The clonotype was recovered from a human donor who was either an allogeneic HSCT recipient or a stem cell or donor lymphocyte infusion donor (not recorded which). It is not recorded whose cells these are; they may come from a transplant donor. The chain carries TRBV5-1 and TRBJ2-6; D possibly corresponds to TRBD1 (6 bases). The CDR3 protein is CASSLEPRGYSGANVLTF. The CDR3 DNA is TGCGCCAGCAGCTTGGAGCCCAGGGGCTACTCTGGGGCCAACGTCCTGACTTTC.